In its sample, the clone carrying this T cell receptor (beta chain) was seen a few times. This specimen comes from a study of T-cell reconstitution after alpha-beta-depleted transplantation in children. TCRbeta library construction was performed incorporating unique molecular identifiers. Each CDR3 protein gets one entry after TCRdb re-called the PCR reads with MiXCR. The table lists fewer than 700,000 distinct CDR3 sequences, roughly 13% of them singletons. The CDR3 has 17 residues. With 2 bases removed from V and 1 base from J, the gap between germline ends came to 12 bases. Germline CDR1 MNHEY, CDR2 SVGAGI.

The clonotype was recovered from a male patient between 10 and 17 years old who had a stem cell transplant for acute myeloid leukemia, so the T cells may come from the graft donor. The rearrangement uses TRBV6-5 and TRBJ2-6; D may be TRBD2 (5 bases). The sequences come from PBMCs, mostly from graft donor cells, collected 360 days after TCRalphabeta/CD19-depleted stem cell transplant. CDR3 region: CASSYRTGGSGANVLTF. CDR3 in DNA: TGTGCCAGCAGTTACAGGACCGGAGGTTCTGGGGCCAACGTCCTGACTTTC.